This T cell receptor (beta chain) emerged from a study of cytomegalovirus exposure and HLA in healthy donors. On this clone itself: Antigen specificity is unknown.

Broader study findings: Within an earlier analysis, most TCR beta V segments proved productive either about 87% or about 30% of the time. In vitro data verified a few CMV-associated chains as specific for CMV antigens.

The PCR ran on 60 Vbeta and 13 Jbeta primers. Profiling relied on immunoSEQ multiplex PCR, and the TCRdb table lists in-frame clones only, not all of them. The table has fewer than 200,000 clones, 82% seen once. The CDR3 has 14 amino acids. V gave up 2 bases and J gave up 4 bases, with 12 bases separating them. CDR1 is SGHNT and CDR2 is YYREEE in the germline V gene (reference sequence). The TCR comes from a man aged 50-59 years in good health and CMV-seropositive. The sample was PBMCs. The V call is TRBV5-4, the J call TRBJ1-1, with D possibly TRBD1 on 6 matching bases. The CDR3 DNA follows: TGTGCCAGCAGCTTACAGGGTGTTTTCACTGAAGCTTTCTTT. This encodes CASSLQGVFTEAFF. Looking up the rest from reference TRBV5-4 and TRBJ1-1 gives the full variable domain: ETGVTQSPTHLIKTRGQQVTLRCSSQSGHNTVSWYQQALGQGPQFIFQYYREEENGRGNFPPRFSGLQFPNYSSELNVNALELDDSALYLCASSLQGVFTEAFFGQGTRLTVV.